One and the same sample provided the 21 T cell receptor beta chains below, sequenced in a study of blood T cells in healthy people across ages. The use of a sample-barcoded 5' primer and a J-beta primer mix characterized a second PCR of 7 to 11 cycles. TCRdb re-called the 5' RACE reads through MiXCR, storing one row per CDR3 protein. The table includes some 1.5 million distinct CDR3 sequences, roughly 27% detected once. The source material was blood. The receptors originated from a woman aged 25 to 39 in good health.

This chain links TRBV7-2 with TRBJ1-6; 12 bases are shared with TRBD1. Germline V gives CDR1 SGHTA, CDR2 FQGNSA. The ends lost 2 bases at V and 10 bases at J; junction bases unmatched: 6. CDR3 length: 16 amino acids. The CDR3, as DNA: TGTGCCAGCAGCTTATATGAAGGGACAGGGGGCTCACCCCTCCACTTT. This sequence encodes CASSLYEGTGGSPLHF.

This clonotype was seen only a few times. J is TRBJ1-5 and V is TRBV20-1; the match to TRBD1 covers 8 bases. V lost 2 bases and J lost 5; bases outside the gene matches: 8. Germline assignment: CDR1 DFQATT and CDR2 SNEGSKA (reference sequence). The CDR3 has 15 amino acids. The CDR3: CSARPGTGVYQPQHF. The CDR3 DNA is TGCAGTGCTAGACCCGGGACAGGTGTTTATCAGCCCCAGCATTTT.

This chain links TRBV10-3 with TRBJ1-1; TRBD1 agrees at 7 bases. The J segment lost 4 bases and the V segment lost 0 bases, leaving 5 bases of the junction unmatched. The germline gives CDR1 ENHRY, CDR2 SYGVKD. The CDR3 sequence is 15 residues long. This chain's CDR3 is CAISESTGRGTEAFF. CDR3 in DNA: TGTGCCATCAGTGAGTCGACAGGGCGAGGCACTGAAGCTTTCTTT.

The chain has TRBV5-6 and TRBJ1-6, with 8 bases aligning to TRBD1. V lost 7 bases and J lost 8; bases outside the gene matches: 8. The CDR3 runs to 14 residues. Germline assignment: CDR1 SGHDT and CDR2 YYEEEE. CDR3 protein: CASLGQGDDSPLHF. The CDR3 region has the DNA TGTGCCAGCCTTGGACAGGGTGATGATTCACCCCTCCACTTT.

As concerns this clonotype: This may arise from a read error, as a much more abundant clone is one base away. In DNA form, the CDR3 reads TGCAGTAAATCCGGGACCCTAAATGAGAAGTTCTTC. This codes for CSKSGTLNEKFF. J is TRBJ2-1 and V is TRBV20-1; D possibly uses TRBD1 or TRBD2 (5 bases each). Germline CDR1 DFQATT, CDR2 SNEGSKA (reference sequence). The CDR3 is 12 amino acids.

As to this clonotype: One end of the junction varies from germline; a read error may be responsible. This chain uses TRBV5-1 with TRBJ2-1, with D unresolved. Germline CDR1 is SGHRS and CDR2 is YFSETQ. This CDR3 contains 15 residues. CDR3 residues: CAGSLAVLSYNEQFF. The CDR3 DNA reads TGCGCCGGCAGCTTGGCTGTCCTCTCCTACAATGAGCAGTTCTTC.

This clonotype occurred a few times. At one end, the junction sequence differs from germline, possibly due to a read error. The V call is TRBV5-5, the J call TRBJ1-2; possibly TRBD1 for D (5 bases). Germline V gene lookup returns CDR1 SGHKS and CDR2 YYEKEE (reference sequence). The CDR3 runs 16 residues. The CDR3 bases are TGTGCCAGCACCGACGGGGACTCTTCCTGGGACTATGGCCACACCTTC. This encodes CASTDGDSSWDYGHTF.

This clonotype occurred many times. This chain joins TRBV4-2 and TRBJ2-5, with 8 bases that match TRBD2. Trimming cost V 1 base and J 5 bases; bases outside gene matches: 3. The CDR3 contains 14 residues. Germline V CDR1 and CDR2: LGHNA, YNFKEQ. CDR3 coding DNA: TGTGCCAGCAGCCAAGGACTAGCGATGGAGACCCAGTACTTC. Protein sequence: CASSQGLAMETQYF.

In the case of this clonotype: Since a much larger clone is just one base distant, this may be a read error. The gene calls are TRBV12-3 or TRBV12-4 and TRBJ1-1; possible D gene TRBD1, 5 bases. This CDR3 region has 12 residues. CDR3 protein: CTSSWGDTEAFF. The DNA for the CDR3 is TGTACCAGCAGTTGGGGGGATACTGAAGCTTTCTTT.

V usage is TRBV6-6 and J usage is TRBJ2-7; 7 bases line up with TRBD2. This CDR3 region has 16 residues. Germline loops: CDR1 MNHNY, CDR2 SVGAGI (reference sequence). Trimming removed 5 bases from V and 3 bases from J; junction bases left unmatched: 13. The CDR3: CASSPLGGSNYYEQYF. The CDR3 DNA is TGTGCCAGCAGTCCCCTAGGCGGGAGCAACTACTACGAGCAGTACTTC.

This chain connects TRBV11-2 to TRBJ1-3, with D uncertain. The V end lost 6 bases, the J end lost 4 bases, and 10 bases lay between the germline ends. From germline, CDR1 is SGHAT and CDR2 FQNNGV. The length of the CDR3 is 13 residues. In DNA, the CDR3 is TGTGCCAGCAGACGGGCGGGGGGAAACACCATATATTTT. This gives the protein CASRRAGGNTIYF.

This clonotype was seen more than once but under ten times. The chain recombines TRBV27 with TRBJ2-3; D is uncertain. The CDR3 length is 13 residues. CDR1 and CDR2 from the germline V gene are MNHEY and SMNVEV (reference sequence). V lost 5 bases and J 4 bases, leaving 10 bases between the germline ends. The CDR3 bases are TGTGCCAGCAGTCCATCTAGGGCAGATACGCAGTATTTT. Protein: CASSPSRADTQYF.

Comment on this clonotype: Germline and junction disagree at one end, which may indicate a read error. V usage is TRBV20-1 and J usage is TRBJ2-7; D is possibly TRBD1 or TRBD2 (5 bases each). Germline V gives CDR1 DFQATT, CDR2 SNEGSKA (reference sequence). The CDR3 extends over 12 amino acids. DNA for the CDR3: TGCAGTGCTCACCTGGAAGGGACCGAGCAGGACTTC. It specifies CSAHLEGTEQDF.

The chain joins TRBV3-1 to TRBJ2-5; TRBD2 agrees at 13 bases. The CDR3 totals 15 residues. Germline assignment: CDR1 LGHDT and CDR2 YNNKEL (reference sequence). V shed 5 bases, J shed 4 bases, and the junction held 4 bases outside the gene matches. CDR3 sequence: CASSSGLAGTETQYF. The CDR3 DNA reads as TGTGCCAGCAGCTCGGGACTAGCGGGAACAGAGACCCAGTACTTC.

This clonotype was seen more than once but under ten times. The chain recombines TRBV24-1 with TRBJ2-2, with D unclear. CDR3 length: 14 amino acids. In germline, CDR1 is KGHDR, CDR2 SFDVKD. V shed 5 bases and J shed 6 bases, with 12 bases lying between them. Here the CDR3 DNA reads TGTGCCACCAGTGGGCAGGACGTATCCGGGGAGCTGTTTTTT. It yields the protein CATSGQDVSGELFF.

Comment on this clonotype: The CDR3 ends on some other residue instead of the conserved phenylalanine or tryptophan, so this is likely a read error. This CDR3 is CASSVDLSVGETQYL. CDR3 DNA sequence: TGTGCCAGCAGCGTAGATTTGTCCGTAGGGGAGACCCAGTACTTA. The V call is TRBV9, the J call TRBJ2-5; no clear D gene. Germline V lookup: CDR1 SGDLS, CDR2 YYNGEE. The CDR3 has 15 amino acids. The germline V and J ends were trimmed by 0 bases and 5 bases, with 14 bases remaining between them.

This clonotype was counted at least ten times. V is TRBV29-1 and J is TRBJ2-7; D might be TRBD1 (5 bases). Trimming took 2 bases from V and 6 from J, leaving 14 bases between them. The CDR3 has 13 residues. The germline CDR1 and CDR2 sequences are SQVTM and ANQGSEA. DNA of the CDR3: TGCAGCGTTGAATGGGGCCCACTGGGCGAGCAGTACTTC. Translation: CSVEWGPLGEQYF.

This clonotype appeared a few times. This chain links TRBV6-1 with TRBJ2-1; D gene unclear. V lost 7 bases, J lost 0 bases, and 19 bases lay in between. CDR1 MNHNS and CDR2 SASEGT come from the germline V gene. This CDR3 is built from 17 residues. In nucleotides, the CDR3 is TGTGCCAGCACCAAAAAGGACCGACGAAGCTCCTACAATGAGCAGTTCTTC. This codes for CASTKKDRRSSYNEQFF.

On this clonotype: The junction does not match germline at one end; this may be a read error. This rearrangement joins TRBV20-1 to TRBJ1-5; no clear D. The CDR3 is 13 residues long. CDR1 DFQATT and CDR2 SNEGSKA come from the germline V gene (reference sequence). CDR3 DNA sequence: TGCGGTGCTAGAGAAGGATTGAATCAGCCCCAGCATTTT. The encoded protein is CGAREGLNQPQHF.

As DNA, the CDR3 is TGCAGTGCTAGAGACCCGCTAGCGTCCGAAGCTTTCTTT. Its translation is CSARDPLASEAFF. The chain recombines TRBV20-1 with TRBJ1-1, with D hard to call. The V gene's germline CDR1 is DFQATT and CDR2 SNEGSKA (reference sequence). Trimming pared 0 bases from V and 8 bases from J, leaving 13 bases between. This CDR3 contains 13 residues.

The chain links TRBV12-5 to TRBJ1-2; 8 bases agree with TRBD1. Germline values: CDR1 LGHNT, CDR2 FRNRAP. The CDR3 contains 13 residues. Unmatched junction bases numbered 4, after V lost 2 bases and J lost 8 bases. The CDR3 region is CASGLQGAKGYTF. As DNA, the CDR3 is TGTGCTAGTGGTTTGCAGGGGGCGAAGGGCTACACCTTC.